The clone carrying this T cell receptor beta chain was found a few times. Antigen specificity is unknown. 5'RACE template switching generated TCR cDNA, adding a universal primer site and UMIs. A single record per CDR3 protein comes from TCRdb applying MiXCR to the 5' RACE reads. The sample lists about 170,000 distinct CDR3 sequences; about 11% were seen once. These data are taken from a study of T cells after yellow fever vaccination. Across the study: Those fractions that held only low numbers of cells were prepared using the SMART-Seq v4 Ultra Low Input RNA kit. Whole-study results and caveats: Abundant clonotypes from the bulk population could contaminate FACS-sorted repertoires. Among primary-vaccination clones, most reappeared after the booster, at roughly 95% for CD4 and 88% for CD8.

The receptor comes from a man aged 18 to 30 who received the YFV17D yellow fever vaccine. The source material was CD8+ T cells sorted from PBMCs, sampled 15 days after the yellow fever booster vaccination.

The chain's CDR3 is CATSREDRATDTQYF. The CDR3 DNA reads as TGTGCCACCAGCAGAGAAGACAGAGCCACAGATACGCAGTATTTT. The chain has TRBV15 and TRBJ2-3, with D tentatively TRBD1 (5 bases). The CDR3 covers 15 residues. V dropped 0 bases and J dropped 2 bases, with 9 bases sitting between them. Germline-derived CDR1 and CDR2 are LNHNV and YYDKDF (reference sequence).